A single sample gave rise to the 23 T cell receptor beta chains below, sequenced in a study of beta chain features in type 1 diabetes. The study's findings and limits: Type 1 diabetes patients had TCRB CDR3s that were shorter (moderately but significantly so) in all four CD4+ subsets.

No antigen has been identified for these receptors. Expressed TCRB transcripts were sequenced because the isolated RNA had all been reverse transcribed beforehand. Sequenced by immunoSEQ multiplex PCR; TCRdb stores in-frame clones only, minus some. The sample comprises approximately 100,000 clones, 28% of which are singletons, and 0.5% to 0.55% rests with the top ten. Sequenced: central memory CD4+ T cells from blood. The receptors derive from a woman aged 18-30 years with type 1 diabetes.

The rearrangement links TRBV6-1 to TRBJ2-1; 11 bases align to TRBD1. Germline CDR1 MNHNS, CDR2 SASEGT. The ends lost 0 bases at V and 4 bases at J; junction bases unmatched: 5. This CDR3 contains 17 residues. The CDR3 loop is CASSEAAGTGGYNEQFF. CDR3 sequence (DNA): TGTGCCAGCAGTGAAGCCGCCGGGACAGGGGGGTACAATGAGCAGTTCTTC.

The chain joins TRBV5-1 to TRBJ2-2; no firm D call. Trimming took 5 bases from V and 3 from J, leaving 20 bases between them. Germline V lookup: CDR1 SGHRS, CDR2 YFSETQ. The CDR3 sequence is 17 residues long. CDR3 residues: CASSNRVLVSDTGELFF. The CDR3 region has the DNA TGCGCCAGCAGTAACCGGGTTCTCGTTTCCGACACCGGGGAGCTGTTTTTT.

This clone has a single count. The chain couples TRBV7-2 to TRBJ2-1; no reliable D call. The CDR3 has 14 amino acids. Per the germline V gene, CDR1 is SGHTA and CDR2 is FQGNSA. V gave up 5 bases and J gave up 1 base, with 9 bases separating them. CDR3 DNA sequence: TGTGCCAGCAGCGGAGACTGGTCCTACAATGAGCAGTTCTTC. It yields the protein CASSGDWSYNEQFF.

The CDR3 bases are TGTGCCAGCAGCTTAGATACAGGTCCCAACTACGAGCAGTACTTC. This translates into CASSLDTGPNYEQYF. This chain joins TRBV11-2 and TRBJ2-7, with TRBD1 as a possible D gene (5 bases). V was shortened by 0 bases and J by 3 bases, with 12 bases between the two germline ends. Germline V lookup: CDR1 SGHAT, CDR2 FQNNGV. This CDR3 spans 15 amino acids.

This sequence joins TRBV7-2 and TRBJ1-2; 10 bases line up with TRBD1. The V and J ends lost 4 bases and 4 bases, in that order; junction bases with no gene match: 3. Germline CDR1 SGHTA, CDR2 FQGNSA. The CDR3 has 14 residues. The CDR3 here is CASSSGQGIYGYTF. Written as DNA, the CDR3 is TGTGCCAGCAGCTCGGGACAGGGGATCTATGGCTACACCTTC. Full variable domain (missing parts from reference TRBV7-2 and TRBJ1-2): GAGVSQSPSNKVTEKGKDVELRCDPISGHTALYWYRQSLGQGLEFLIYFQGNSAPDKSGLPSDRFSAERTGGSVSTLTIQRTQQEDSAVYLCASSSGQGIYGYTFGSGTRLTVV.

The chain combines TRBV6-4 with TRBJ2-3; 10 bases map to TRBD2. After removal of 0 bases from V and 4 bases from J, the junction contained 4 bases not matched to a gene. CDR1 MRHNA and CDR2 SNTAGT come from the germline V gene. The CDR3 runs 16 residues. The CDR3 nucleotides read TGTGCCAGCAGTGACTCTAGCGGGAGGCCCGCAGATACGCAGTATTTT. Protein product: CASSDSSGRPADTQYF.

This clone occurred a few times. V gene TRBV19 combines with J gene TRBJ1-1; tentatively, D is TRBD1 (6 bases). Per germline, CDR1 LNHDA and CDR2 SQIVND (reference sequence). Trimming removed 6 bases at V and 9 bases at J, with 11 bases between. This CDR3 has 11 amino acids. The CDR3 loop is CASRQGSKAFF. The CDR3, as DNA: TGTGCCAGTAGACAGGGATCAAAAGCTTTCTTT.

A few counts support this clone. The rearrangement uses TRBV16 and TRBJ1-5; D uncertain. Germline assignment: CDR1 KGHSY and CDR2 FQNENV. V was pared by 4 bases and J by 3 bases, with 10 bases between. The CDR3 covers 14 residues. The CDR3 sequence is CASSPTEPNQPQHF. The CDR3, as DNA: TGTGCCAGCAGCCCTACAGAGCCCAATCAGCCCCAGCATTTT.

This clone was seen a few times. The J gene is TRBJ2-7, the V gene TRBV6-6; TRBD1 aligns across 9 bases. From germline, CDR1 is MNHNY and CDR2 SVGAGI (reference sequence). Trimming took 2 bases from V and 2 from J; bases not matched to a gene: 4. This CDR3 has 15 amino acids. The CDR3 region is CASSYPGTGTYEQYF. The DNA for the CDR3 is TGTGCCAGCAGTTACCCCGGGACAGGGACCTACGAGCAGTACTTC.

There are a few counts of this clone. CDR3 sequence reads: CASSPGLTSPFSYEQYF. CDR3 coding DNA: TGTGCCAGCTCACCGGGACTCACCTCGCCTTTCTCCTACGAGCAGTACTTC. This chain links TRBV18 with TRBJ2-7; TRBD2 is a possible D gene (6 bases). This CDR3 contains 17 residues. The germline V and J ends were trimmed by 3 bases and 0 bases, with 18 bases remaining between them. In germline, CDR1 is KGHSH, CDR2 LQKENI.

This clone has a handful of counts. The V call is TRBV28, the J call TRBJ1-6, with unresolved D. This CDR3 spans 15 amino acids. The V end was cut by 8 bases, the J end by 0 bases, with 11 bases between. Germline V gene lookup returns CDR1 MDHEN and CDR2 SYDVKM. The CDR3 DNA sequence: TGTGCCAGCTACAGAGAGAGCTCCTATAATTCACCCCTCCACTTT. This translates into CASYRESSYNSPLHF. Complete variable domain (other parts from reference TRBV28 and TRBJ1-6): DVKVTQSSRYLVKRTGEKVFLECVQDMDHENMFWYRQDPGLGLRLIYFSYDVKMKEKGDIPEGYSVSREKKERFSLILESASTNQTSMYLCASYRESSYNSPLHFGNGTRLTVT.

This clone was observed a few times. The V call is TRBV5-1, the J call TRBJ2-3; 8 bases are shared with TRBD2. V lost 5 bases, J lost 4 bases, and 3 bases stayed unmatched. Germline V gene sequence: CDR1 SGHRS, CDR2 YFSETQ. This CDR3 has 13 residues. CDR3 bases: TGCGCCAGCAGTGATAGCGGGGCAGATACGCAGTATTTT. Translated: CASSDSGADTQYF.

The DNA for the CDR3 is TGTGCCAGCAGCCACGTTACTACTAGCACAGATACGCAGTATTTT. Translated, it gives CASSHVTTSTDTQYF. V gene TRBV7-9 combines with J gene TRBJ2-3; the D is unclear. The CDR3 sequence is 15 residues long. Deletions cut 5 bases from V and 0 bases from J, with 12 bases between. Germline CDR1 is SEHNR and CDR2 is FQNEAQ (reference sequence).

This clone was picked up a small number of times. In nucleotides, the CDR3 is TGTGCCAGCAGCTTAGGCGGGCGCACAGATACGCAGTATTTT. It codes for CASSLGGRTDTQYF. V is TRBV11-2 and J is TRBJ2-3; D might be TRBD2 (5 bases). This CDR3 has 14 residues. The germline V gene encodes CDR1 SGHAT and CDR2 FQNNGV. V dropped 1 base and J dropped 1 base, with 6 bases sitting between them.

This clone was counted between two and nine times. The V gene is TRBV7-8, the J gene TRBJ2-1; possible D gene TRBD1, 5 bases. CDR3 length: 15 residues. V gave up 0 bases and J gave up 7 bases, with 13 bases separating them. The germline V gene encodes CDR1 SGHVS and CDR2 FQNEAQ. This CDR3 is CASSLAGLGANEQFF. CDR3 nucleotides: TGTGCCAGCAGCTTAGCGGGCCTTGGGGCGAATGAGCAGTTCTTC.

As DNA, the CDR3 is TGTGCCAGCAGTTTAAGGCTAGCGCCCTACAATGAGCAGTTCTTC. Protein: CASSLRLAPYNEQFF. V is TRBV27 and J is TRBJ2-1; D may be TRBD2 (6 bases). Deletions cut 2 bases from V and 2 bases from J, with 10 bases between. This CDR3 has 15 amino acids. Germline loops: CDR1 MNHEY, CDR2 SMNVEV (reference sequence).

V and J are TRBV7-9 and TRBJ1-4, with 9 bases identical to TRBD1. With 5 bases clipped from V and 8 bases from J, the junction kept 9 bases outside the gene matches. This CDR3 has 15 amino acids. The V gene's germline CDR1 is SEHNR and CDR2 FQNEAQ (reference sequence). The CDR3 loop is CASSPPGQGGEKLFF. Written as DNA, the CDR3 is TGTGCCAGCAGCCCCCCGGGACAGGGAGGGGAAAAACTGTTTTTT. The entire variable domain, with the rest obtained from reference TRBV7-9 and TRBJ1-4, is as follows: DTGVSQNPRHKITKRGQNVTFRCDPISEHNRLYWYRQTLGQGPEFLTYFQNEAQLEKSRLLSDRFSAERPKGSFSTLEIQRTEQGDSAMYLCASSPPGQGGEKLFFGSGTQLSVL.

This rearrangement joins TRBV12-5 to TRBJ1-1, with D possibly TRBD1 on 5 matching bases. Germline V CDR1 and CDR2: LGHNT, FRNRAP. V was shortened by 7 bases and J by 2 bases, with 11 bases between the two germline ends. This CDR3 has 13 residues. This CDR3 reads CASAEQGNTEAFF. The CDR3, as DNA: TGTGCTAGTGCGGAGCAGGGTAACACTGAAGCTTTCTTT.

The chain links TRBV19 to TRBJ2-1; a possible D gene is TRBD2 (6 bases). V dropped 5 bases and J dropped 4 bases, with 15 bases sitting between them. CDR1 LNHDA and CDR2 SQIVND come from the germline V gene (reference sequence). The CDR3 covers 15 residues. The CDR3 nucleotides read TGTGCCAGTAGTTCCCGGGGGTATCTTTACAATGAGCAGTTCTTC. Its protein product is CASSSRGYLYNEQFF.

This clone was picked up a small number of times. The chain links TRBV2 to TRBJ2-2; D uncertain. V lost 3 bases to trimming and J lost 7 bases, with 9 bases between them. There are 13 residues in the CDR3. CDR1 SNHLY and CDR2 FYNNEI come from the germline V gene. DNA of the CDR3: TGTGCCAGCAGTGAGGCAGTGGTCGGGGAGCTGTTTTTT. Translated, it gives CASSEAVVGELFF.

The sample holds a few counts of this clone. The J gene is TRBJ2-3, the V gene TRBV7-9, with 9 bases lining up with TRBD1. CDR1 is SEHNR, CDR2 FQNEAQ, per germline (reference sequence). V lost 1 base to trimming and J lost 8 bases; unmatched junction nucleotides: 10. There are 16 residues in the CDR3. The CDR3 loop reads CASSLELGQGKITQYF. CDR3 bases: TGTGCCAGCAGCTTAGAGCTGGGACAGGGCAAAATTACGCAGTATTTT.

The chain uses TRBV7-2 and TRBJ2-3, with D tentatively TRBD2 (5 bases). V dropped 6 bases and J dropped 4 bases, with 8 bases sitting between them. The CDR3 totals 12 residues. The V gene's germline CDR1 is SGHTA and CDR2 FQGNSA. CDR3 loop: CASSSAADTQYF. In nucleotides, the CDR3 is TGTGCCAGCAGTTCAGCGGCAGATACGCAGTATTTT.

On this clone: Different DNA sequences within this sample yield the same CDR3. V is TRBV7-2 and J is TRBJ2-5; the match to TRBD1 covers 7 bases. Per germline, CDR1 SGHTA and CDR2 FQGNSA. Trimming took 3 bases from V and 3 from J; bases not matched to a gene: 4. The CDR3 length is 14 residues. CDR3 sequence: CASSFAGTEETQYF. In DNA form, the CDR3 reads TGTGCCAGCAGCTTTGCCGGGACAGAAGAGACCCAGTACTTC. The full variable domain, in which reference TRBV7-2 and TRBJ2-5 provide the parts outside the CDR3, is GAGVSQSPSNKVTEKGKDVELRCDPISGHTALYWYRQSLGQGLEFLIYFQGNSAPDKSGLPSDRFSAERTGGSVSTLTIQRTQQEDSAVYLCASSFAGTEETQYFGPGTRLLVL.